What follows is one TCR beta chain and its context. The sample is drawn from a study of cytomegalovirus exposure and HLA in healthy donors. The repertoire was sequenced with immunoSEQ multiplex PCR; TCRdb's copy has only in-frame clones and lacks some. In the table there are 100,000 to 150,000 clones, roughly nine tenths of which are singletons. Trimming shortened V by 0 bases and J by 2 bases, and 11 bases separated the two germline ends. The germline gives CDR1 LGHNA, CDR2 YNFKEQ. The CDR3 runs to 15 residues. Sequenced sample: PBMCs. The origin of this receptor is a woman younger than 35 in good health and CMV-seronegative. This chain uses TRBV4-2 with TRBJ2-7; D possibly corresponds to TRBD1 (6 bases). The CDR3 DNA sequence: TGTGCCAGCAGCCAAGAAGTACAGGGAACCTACGAGCAGTACTTC. Protein: CASSQEVQGTYEQYF.